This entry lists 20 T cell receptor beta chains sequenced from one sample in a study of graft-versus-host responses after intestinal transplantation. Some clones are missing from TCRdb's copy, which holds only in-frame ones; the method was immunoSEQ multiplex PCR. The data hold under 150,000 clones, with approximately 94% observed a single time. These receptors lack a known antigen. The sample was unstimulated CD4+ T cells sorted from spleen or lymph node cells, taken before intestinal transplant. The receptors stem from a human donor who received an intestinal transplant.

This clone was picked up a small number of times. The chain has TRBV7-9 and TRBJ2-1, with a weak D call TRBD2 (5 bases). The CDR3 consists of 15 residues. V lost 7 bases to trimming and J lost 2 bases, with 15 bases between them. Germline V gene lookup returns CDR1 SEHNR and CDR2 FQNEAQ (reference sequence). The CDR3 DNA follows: TGTGCCAGCATCGCGGGCGGGTCGCCCTACAATGAGCAGTTCTTC. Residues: CASIAGGSPYNEQFF.

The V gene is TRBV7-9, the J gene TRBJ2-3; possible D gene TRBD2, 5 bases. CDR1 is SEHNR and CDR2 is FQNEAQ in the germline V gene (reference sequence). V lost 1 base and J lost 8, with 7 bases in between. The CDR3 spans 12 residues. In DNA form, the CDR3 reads TGTGCCAGCAGCTTAGGCGAGGGTACGCAGTATTTT. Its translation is CASSLGEGTQYF.

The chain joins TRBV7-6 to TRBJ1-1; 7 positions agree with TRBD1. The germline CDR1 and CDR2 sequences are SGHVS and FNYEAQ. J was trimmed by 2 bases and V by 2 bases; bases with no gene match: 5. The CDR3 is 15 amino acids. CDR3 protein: CASSLPTGANTEAFF. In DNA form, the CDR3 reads TGTGCCAGCAGCTTACCTACAGGGGCCAACACTGAAGCTTTCTTT.

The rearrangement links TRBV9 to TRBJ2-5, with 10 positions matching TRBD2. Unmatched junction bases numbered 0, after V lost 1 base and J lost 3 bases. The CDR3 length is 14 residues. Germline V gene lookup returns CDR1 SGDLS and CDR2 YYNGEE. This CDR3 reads CASSVLAGEETQYF. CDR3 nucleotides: TGTGCCAGCAGCGTACTAGCGGGGGAAGAGACCCAGTACTTC.

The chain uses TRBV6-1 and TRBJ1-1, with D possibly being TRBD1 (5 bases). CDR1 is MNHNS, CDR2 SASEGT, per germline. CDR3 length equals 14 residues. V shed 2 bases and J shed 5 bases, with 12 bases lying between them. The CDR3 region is CASSESGGVTEAFF. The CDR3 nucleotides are TGTGCCAGCAGTGAAAGTGGGGGTGTGACTGAAGCTTTCTTT.

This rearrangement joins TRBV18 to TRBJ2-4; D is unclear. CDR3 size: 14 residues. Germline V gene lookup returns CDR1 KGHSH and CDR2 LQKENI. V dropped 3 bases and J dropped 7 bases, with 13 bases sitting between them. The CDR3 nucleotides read TGTGCCAGCTCACCTTTAGCCGTGGTCAACATTCAGTACTTC. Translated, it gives CASSPLAVVNIQYF.

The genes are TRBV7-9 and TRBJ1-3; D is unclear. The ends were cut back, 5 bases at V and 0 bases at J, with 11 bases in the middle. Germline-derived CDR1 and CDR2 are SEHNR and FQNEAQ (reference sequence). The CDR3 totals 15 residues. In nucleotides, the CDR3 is TGTGCCAGCAGCGCCGACGGGAACTCTGGAAACACCATATATTTT. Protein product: CASSADGNSGNTIYF.

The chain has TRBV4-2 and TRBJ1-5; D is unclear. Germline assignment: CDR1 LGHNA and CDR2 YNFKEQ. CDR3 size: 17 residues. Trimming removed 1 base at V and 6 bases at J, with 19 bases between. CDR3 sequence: CASSQVFSGSESQPQHF. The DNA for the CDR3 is TGTGCCAGCAGCCAAGTGTTTTCTGGTTCCGAAAGTCAGCCCCAGCATTTT.

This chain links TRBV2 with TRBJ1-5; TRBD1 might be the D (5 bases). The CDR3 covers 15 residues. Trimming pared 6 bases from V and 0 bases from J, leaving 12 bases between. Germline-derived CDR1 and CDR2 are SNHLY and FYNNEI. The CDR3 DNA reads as TGTGCCAGCAGGGAGGGGCCCTATAGCAATCAGCCCCAGCATTTT. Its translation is CASREGPYSNQPQHF.

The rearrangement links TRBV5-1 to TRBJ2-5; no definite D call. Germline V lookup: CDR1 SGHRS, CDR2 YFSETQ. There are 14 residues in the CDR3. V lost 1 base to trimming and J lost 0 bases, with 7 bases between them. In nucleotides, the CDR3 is TGCGCCAGCAGCTTGAACGGGCACCAAGAGACCCAGTACTTC. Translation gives CASSLNGHQETQYF.

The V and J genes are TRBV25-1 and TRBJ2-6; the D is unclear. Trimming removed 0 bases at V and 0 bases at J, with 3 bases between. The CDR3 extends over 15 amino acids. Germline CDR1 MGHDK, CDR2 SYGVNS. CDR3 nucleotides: TGTGCCAGCAGTGAATATCGCTCTGGGGCCAACGTCCTGACTTTC. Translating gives CASSEYRSGANVLTF.

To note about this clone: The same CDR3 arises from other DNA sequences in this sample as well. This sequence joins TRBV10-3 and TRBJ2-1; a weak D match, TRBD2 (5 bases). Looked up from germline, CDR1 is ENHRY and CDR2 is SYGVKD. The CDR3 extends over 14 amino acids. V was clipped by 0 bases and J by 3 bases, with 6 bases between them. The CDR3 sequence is CAISESGSYNEQFF. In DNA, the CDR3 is TGTGCCATCAGTGAGTCAGGGAGCTACAATGAGCAGTTCTTC.

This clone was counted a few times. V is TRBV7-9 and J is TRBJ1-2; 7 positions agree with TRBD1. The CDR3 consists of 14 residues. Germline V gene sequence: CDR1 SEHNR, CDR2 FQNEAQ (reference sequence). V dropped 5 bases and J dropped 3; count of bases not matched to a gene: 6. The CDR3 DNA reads TGTGCCAGCAGCGACAGGGTTAGGGACTATGGCTACACCTTC. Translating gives CASSDRVRDYGYTF. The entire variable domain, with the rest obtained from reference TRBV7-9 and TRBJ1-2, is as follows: DTGVSQNPRHKITKRGQNVTFRCDPISEHNRLYWYRQTLGQGPEFLTYFQNEAQLEKSRLLSDRFSAERPKGSFSTLEIQRTEQGDSAMYLCASSDRVRDYGYTFGSGTRLTVV.

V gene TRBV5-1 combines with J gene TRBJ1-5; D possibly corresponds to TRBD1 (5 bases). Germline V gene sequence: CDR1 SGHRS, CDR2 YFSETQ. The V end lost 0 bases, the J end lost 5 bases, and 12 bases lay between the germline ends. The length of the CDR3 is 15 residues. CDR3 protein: CASSLGDQPHQPQHF. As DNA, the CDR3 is TGCGCCAGCAGCTTGGGGGACCAGCCCCATCAGCCCCAGCATTTT.

The CDR3 here is CASSEVKGHRYGYTF. The CDR3 DNA reads TGTGCCAGCAGTGAAGTAAAGGGACACAGATATGGCTACACCTTC. This rearrangement joins TRBV6-1 to TRBJ1-2; a weak D match, TRBD1 (6 bases). This CDR3 region has 15 residues. Germline assignment: CDR1 MNHNS and CDR2 SASEGT. V was pared by 1 base and J by 5 bases, with 14 bases between.

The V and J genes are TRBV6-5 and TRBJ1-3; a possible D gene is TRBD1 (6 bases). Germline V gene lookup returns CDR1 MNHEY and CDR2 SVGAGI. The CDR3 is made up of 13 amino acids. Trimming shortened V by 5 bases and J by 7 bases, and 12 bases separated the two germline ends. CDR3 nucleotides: TGTGCCAGCAGTCCGCAGGGGAGGAACACCATATATTTT. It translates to CASSPQGRNTIYF.

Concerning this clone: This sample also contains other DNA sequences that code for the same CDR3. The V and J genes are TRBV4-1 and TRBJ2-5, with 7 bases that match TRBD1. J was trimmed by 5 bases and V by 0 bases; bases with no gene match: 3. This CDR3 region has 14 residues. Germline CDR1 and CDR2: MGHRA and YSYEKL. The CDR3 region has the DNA TGCGCCAGCAGCCAAGAGGGCAGGGGGGAGACCCAGTACTTC. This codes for CASSQEGRGETQYF.

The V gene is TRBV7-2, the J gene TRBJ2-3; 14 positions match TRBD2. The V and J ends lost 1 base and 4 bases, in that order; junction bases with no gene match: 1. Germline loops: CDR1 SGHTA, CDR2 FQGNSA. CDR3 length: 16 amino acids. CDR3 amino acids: CASSLGLAGGADTQYF. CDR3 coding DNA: TGTGCCAGCAGCTTAGGACTAGCGGGGGGGGCAGATACGCAGTATTTT.

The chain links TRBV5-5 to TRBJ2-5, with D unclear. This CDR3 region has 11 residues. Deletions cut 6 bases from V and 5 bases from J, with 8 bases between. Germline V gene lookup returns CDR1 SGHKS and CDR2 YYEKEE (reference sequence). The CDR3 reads CASTSRETQYF. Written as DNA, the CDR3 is TGTGCCAGCACCTCCCGGGAGACCCAGTACTTC.

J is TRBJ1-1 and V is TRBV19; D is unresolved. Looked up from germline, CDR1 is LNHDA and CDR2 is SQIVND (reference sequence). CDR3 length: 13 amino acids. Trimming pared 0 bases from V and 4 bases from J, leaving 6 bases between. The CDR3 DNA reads TGTGCCAGTAGTATAGACTGGGGCACTGAAGCTTTCTTT. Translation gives CASSIDWGTEAFF.